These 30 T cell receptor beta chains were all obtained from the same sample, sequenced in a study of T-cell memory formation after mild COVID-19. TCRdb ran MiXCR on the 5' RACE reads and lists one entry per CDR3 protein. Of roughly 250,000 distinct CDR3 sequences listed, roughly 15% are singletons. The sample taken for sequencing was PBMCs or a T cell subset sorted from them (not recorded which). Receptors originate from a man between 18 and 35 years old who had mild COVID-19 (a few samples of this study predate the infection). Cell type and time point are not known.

DNA of the CDR3: TGTGCCAGCAGTTACGGGCCGGGACAGGGGGAGGAGACCCAGTACTTC. Amino acids: CASSYGPGQGEETQYF. The J gene is TRBJ2-5, the V gene TRBV6-2 or TRBV6-3, with 11 bases aligning to TRBD1. The length of the CDR3 is 16 residues. Germline loops: CDR1 MNHEY, CDR2 SVGEGT. With 2 bases clipped from V and 5 bases from J, the junction kept 7 bases outside the gene matches.

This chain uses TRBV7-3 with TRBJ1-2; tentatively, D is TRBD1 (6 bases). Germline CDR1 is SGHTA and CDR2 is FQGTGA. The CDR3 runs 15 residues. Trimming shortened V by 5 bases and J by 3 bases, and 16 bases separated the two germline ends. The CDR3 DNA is TGTGCCAGCAGCCTACGACCGGGACACGACTATGGCTACACCTTC. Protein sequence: CASSLRPGHDYGYTF.

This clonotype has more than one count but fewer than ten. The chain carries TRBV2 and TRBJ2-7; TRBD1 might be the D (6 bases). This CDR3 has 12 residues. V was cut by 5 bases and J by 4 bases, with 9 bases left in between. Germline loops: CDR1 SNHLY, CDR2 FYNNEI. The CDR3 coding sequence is TGTGCCAGCAGTAAACAGGGTTACGAGCAGTACGTC. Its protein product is CASSKQGYEQYV.

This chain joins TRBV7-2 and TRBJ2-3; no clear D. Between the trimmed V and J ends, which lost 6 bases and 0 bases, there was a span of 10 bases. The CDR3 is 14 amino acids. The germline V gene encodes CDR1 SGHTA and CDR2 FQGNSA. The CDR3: CASSPSVSTDTQYF. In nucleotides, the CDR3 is TGTGCCAGCAGTCCTTCTGTGAGCACAGATACGCAGTATTTT.

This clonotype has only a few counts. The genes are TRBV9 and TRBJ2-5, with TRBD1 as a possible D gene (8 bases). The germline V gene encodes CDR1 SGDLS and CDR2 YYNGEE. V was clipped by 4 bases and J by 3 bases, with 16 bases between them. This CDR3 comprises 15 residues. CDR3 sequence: CASSPRTGTKETQYF. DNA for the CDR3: TGTGCCAGCAGCCCTCGGACAGGGACTAAAGAGACCCAGTACTTC.

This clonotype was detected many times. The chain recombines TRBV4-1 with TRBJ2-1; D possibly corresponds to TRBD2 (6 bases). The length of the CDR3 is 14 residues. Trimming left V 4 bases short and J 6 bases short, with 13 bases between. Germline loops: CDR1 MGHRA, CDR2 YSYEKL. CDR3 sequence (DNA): TGCGCCAGCAGCCCGGGACTCCTGGGCAATGAGCAGTTCTTC. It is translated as CASSPGLLGNEQFF.

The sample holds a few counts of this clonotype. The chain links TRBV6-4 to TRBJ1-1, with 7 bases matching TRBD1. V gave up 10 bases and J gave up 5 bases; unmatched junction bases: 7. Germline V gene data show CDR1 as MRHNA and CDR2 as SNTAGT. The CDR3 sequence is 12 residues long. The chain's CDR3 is CAIGTARTEAFF. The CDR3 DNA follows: TGTGCCATCGGGACAGCCAGGACTGAAGCTTTCTTT.

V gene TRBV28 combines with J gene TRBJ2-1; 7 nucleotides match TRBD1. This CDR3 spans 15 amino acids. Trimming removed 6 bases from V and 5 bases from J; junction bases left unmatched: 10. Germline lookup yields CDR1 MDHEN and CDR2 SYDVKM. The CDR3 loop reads CASSPAGQENNEQFF. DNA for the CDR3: TGTGCCAGCAGCCCCGCCGGACAGGAGAACAATGAGCAGTTCTTC.

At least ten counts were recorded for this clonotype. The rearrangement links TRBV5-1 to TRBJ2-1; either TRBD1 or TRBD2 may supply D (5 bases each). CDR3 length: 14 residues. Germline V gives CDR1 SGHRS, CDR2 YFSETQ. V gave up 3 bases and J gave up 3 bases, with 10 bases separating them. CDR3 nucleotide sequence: TGCGCCAGCAGCTCGGGACCGGTCTACAATGAGCAGTTCTTC. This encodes CASSSGPVYNEQFF.

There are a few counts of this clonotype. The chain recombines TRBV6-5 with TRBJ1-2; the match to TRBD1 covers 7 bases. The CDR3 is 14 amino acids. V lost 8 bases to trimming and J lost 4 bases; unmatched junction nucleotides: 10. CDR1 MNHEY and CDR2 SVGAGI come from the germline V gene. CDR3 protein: CASHSGQDLYGYTF. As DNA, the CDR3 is TGTGCCAGCCATTCCGGACAGGACCTCTATGGCTACACCTTC.

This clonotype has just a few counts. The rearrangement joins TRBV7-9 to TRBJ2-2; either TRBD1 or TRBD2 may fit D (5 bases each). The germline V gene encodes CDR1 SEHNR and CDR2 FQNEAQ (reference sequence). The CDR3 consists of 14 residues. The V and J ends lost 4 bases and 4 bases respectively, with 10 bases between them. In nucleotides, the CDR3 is TGTGCCAGCAGCTCCACGAGGGGCACCGGGGAGCTGTTTTTT. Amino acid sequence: CASSSTRGTGELFF.

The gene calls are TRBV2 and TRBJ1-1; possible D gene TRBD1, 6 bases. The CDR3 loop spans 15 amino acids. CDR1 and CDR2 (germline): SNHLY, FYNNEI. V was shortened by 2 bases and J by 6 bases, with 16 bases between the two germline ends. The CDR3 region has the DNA TGTGCCAGCAGTGAACCGGGGGGGGCCAGGGCTGAAGCTTTCTTT. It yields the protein CASSEPGGARAEAFF.

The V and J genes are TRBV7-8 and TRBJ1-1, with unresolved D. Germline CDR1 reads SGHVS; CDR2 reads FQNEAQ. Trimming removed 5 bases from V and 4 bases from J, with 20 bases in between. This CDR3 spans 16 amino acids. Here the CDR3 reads CASSAQIPGSGTEAFF. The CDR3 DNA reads TGTGCCAGCAGCGCCCAGATTCCGGGGTCGGGCACTGAAGCTTTCTTT.

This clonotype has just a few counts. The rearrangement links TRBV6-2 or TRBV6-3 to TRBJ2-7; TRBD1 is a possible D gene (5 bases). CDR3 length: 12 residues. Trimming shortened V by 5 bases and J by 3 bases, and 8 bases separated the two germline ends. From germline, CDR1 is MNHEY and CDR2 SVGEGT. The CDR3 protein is CASSTQGYEQYF. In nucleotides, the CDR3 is TGTGCCAGCAGTACTCAGGGCTACGAGCAGTACTTC.

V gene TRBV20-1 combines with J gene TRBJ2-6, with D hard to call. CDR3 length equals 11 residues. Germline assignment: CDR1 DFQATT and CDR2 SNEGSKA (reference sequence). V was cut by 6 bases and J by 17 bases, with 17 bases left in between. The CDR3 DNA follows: TGCAGTGCACGGTCAGGATTACCGTTGACTTTC. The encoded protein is CSARSGLPLTF.

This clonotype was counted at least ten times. DNA for the CDR3: TGCAGTGCTAGGACGGGGCTAGCGACAGATACGCAGTATTTT. Protein product: CSARTGLATDTQYF. The chain joins TRBV20-1 to TRBJ2-3; TRBD2 might be the D (6 bases). CDR1 is DFQATT, CDR2 SNEGSKA, per germline (reference sequence). Trimming removed 3 bases from V and 3 bases from J, with 13 bases in between. CDR3 length: 14 amino acids.

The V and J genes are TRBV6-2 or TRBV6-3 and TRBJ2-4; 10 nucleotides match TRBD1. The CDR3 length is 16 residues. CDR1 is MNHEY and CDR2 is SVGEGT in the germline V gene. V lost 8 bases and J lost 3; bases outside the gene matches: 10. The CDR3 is CASGSGDRGFKNIQYF. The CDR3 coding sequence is TGTGCCAGCGGCTCAGGGGACAGGGGTTTCAAAAACATTCAGTACTTC.

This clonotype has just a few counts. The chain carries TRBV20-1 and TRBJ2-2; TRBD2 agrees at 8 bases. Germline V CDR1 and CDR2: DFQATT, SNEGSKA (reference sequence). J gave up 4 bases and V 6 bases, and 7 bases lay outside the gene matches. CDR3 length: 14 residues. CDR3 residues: CSAMSGTSTGELFF. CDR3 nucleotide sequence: TGCAGTGCCATGTCCGGGACTAGCACCGGGGAGCTGTTTTTT.

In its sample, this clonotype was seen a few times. CDR3 sequence (DNA): TGTGCCAGCTACCCCCCGGGTTCCTACAATGAGCAGTTCTTC. Protein: CASYPPGSYNEQFF. The chain has TRBV28 and TRBJ2-1; no reliable D call. Trimming stripped 8 bases from V and 1 base from J, with 12 bases between. The CDR3 contains 14 residues. Germline loops: CDR1 MDHEN, CDR2 SYDVKM. The entire variable domain, with the rest obtained from reference TRBV28 and TRBJ2-1, is as follows: DVKVTQSSRYLVKRTGEKVFLECVQDMDHENMFWYRQDPGLGLRLIYFSYDVKMKEKGDIPEGYSVSREKKERFSLILESASTNQTSMYLCASYPPGSYNEQFFGPGTRLTVL.

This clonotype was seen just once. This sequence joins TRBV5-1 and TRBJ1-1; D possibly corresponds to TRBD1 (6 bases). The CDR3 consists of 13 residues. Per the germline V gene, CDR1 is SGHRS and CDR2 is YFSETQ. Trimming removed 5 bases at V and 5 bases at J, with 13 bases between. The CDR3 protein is CASRNLGGTEAFF. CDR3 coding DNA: TGCGCCAGCAGGAATCTAGGGGGAACTGAAGCTTTCTTT.

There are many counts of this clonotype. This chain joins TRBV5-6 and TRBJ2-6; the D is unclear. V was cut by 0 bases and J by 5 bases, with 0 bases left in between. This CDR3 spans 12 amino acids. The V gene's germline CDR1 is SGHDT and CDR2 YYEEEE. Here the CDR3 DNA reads TGTGCCAGCAGCTTGGGGGCCAACGTCCTGACTTTC. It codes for CASSLGANVLTF.

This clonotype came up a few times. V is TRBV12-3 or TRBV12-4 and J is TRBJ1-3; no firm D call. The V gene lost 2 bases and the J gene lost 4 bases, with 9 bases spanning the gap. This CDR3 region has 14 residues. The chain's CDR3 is CASSLRLQGNTIYF. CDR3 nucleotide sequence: TGTGCCAGCAGTTTAAGGCTGCAGGGAAACACCATATATTTT.

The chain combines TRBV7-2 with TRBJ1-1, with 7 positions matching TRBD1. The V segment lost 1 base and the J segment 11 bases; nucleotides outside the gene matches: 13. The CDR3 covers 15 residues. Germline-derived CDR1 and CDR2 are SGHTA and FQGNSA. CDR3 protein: CASSLGTGPLGAAFF. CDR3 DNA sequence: TGTGCCAGCAGCTTAGGGACAGGCCCCTTAGGTGCTGCTTTCTTT.

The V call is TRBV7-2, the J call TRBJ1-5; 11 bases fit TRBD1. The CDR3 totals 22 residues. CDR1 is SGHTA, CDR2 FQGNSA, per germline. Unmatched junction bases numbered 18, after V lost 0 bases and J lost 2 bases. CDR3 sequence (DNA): TGTGCCAGCAGCTTAGCGGGGCAGGTAAGGGACAGGGGGATTTACGGCAATCAGCCCCAGCATTTT. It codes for CASSLAGQVRDRGIYGNQPQHF.

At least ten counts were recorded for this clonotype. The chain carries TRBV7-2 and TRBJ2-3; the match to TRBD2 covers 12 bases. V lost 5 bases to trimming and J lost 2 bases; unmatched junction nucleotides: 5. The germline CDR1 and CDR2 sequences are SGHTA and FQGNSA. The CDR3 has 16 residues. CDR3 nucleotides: TGTGCCAGCAGCAACCGACTAGCGGGGGACACAGATACGCAGTATTTT. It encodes CASSNRLAGDTDTQYF.

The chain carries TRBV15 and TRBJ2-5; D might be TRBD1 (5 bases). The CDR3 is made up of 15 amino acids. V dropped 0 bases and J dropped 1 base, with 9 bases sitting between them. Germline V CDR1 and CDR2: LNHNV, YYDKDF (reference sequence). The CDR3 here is CATSRDRQFQETQYF. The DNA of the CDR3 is TGTGCCACCAGCAGAGACCGACAGTTCCAAGAGACCCAGTACTTC.

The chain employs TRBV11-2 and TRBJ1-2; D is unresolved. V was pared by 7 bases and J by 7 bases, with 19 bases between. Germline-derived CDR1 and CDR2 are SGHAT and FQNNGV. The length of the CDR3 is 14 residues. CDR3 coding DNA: TGTGCCAGCACCCGAGGACGGGGTGCATTTGGCTACACCTTC. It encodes CASTRGRGAFGYTF. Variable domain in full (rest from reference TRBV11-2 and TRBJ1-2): EAGVAQSPRYKIIEKRQSVAFWCNPISGHATLYWYQQILGQGPKLLIQFQNNGVVDDSQLPKDRFSAERLKGVDSTLKIQPAKLEDSAVYLCASTRGRGAFGYTFGSGTRLTVV.

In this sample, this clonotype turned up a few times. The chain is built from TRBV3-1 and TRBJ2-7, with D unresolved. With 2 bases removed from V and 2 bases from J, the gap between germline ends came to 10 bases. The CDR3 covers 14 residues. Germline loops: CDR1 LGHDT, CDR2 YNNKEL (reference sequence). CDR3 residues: CASSQSTFPYEQYF. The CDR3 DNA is TGTGCCAGCAGCCAATCGACTTTTCCCTACGAGCAGTACTTC.

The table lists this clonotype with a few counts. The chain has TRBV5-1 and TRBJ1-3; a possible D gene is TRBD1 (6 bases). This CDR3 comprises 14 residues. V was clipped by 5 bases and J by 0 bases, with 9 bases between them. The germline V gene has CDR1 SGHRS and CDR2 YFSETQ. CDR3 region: CASRRGDSGNTIYF. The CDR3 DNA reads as TGCGCCAGCAGAAGGGGGGACTCTGGAAACACCATATATTTT. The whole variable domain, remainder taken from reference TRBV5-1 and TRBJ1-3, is KAGVTQTPRYLIKTRGQQVTLSCSPISGHRSVSWYQQTPGQGLQFLFEYFSETQRNKGNFPGRFSGRQFSNSRSEMNVSTLELGDSALYLCASRRGDSGNTIYFGEGSWLTVV.

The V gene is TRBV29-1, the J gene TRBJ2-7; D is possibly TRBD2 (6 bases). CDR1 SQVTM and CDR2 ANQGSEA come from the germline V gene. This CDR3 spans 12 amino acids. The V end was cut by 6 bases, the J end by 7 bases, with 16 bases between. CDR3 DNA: TGCAGCGTCTCGGGGGTCTCGGGGGAGCAGTACTTC. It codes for CSVSGVSGEQYF.